These T cell receptor beta chains were read from a single sample in a study of vaccination effects on CD4 cells after COVID-19. Profiling relied on immunoSEQ multiplex PCR, and the TCRdb table lists in-frame clones only, not all of them. The sample holds roughly 27,000 clones, 72% seen once. Their cognate antigens are unknown. The sample in question was CD4+ T cells from PBMCs cultured with SARS-CoV-2 spike peptides, obtained before COVID-19 vaccination. The receptor set was obtained from a human donor who received a COVID-19 vaccine. The CDR3 runs from the conserved cysteine through the conserved F or W. A D gene is named only where the DNA matches it firmly. Part of the rows lack a size; the others show once, few, many or a class for expanded clones.

clone_size,d_call,j_call,v_call,cdr3_nt,cdr3_aa
once,.,TRBJ1-1,TRBV16,TGTGCCAGCAGCCAATCCAGGGGGAACACTGAAGCTTTCTTT,CASSQSRGNTEAFF
once,.,TRBJ1-2,TRBV6-5,TGTGCCAGCTCCTCTGGACCGGGGTGGAACTATGGCTACACCTTC,CASSSGPGWNYGYTF
few,TRBD2,TRBJ2-1,TRBV3-1/TRBV3-2,TGTGCCAGCAGCCAAGATATTGGGAGCGGGAGGGGGCAGTTCTTC,CASSQDIGSGRGQFF
.,.,TRBJ1-2,TRBV12-3/TRBV12-4,TGTGCCAGCAGTTTAAACGGGTTCAGAGGCTACACCTTC,CASSLNGFRGYTF
.,TRBD2,TRBJ2-3,TRBV5-6,TGTGCCAGCAGCTTAAGAGCGGGAGATGGGGATACGCAGTATTTT,CASSLRAGDGDTQYF
.,.,TRBJ2-3,TRBV7-2,TGTGCCAGCAGCTCCCCCGCGGGGCGGGATACGCAGTATTTT,CASSSPAGRDTQYF
.,.,TRBJ2-7,TRBV5-1,TGCGCCAGCAGCTTGGGCCCCGGGCCGGACGAGCAGTACTTC,CASSLGPGPDEQYF
.,TRBD1,TRBJ1-2,TRBV6-1,TGTGCCAGCAGTGACAATCACAGGGGAACGATCTATGGCTACACCTTC,CASSDNHRGTIYGYTF
.,.,TRBJ1-4,TRBV6-5,TGTGCCACCCGGGGGCTATCAACTAATGAAAAACTGTTTTTT,CATRGLSTNEKLFF
few,.,TRBJ1-6,TRBV6-5,TGTGCCAGCAGTCAGAAAGGGACACATGGATCACCCCTCCACTTT,CASSQKGTHGSPLHF
.,.,TRBJ1-1,TRBV4-1,TGCGCCAGCAGCCATATTCTGAGGGGCAGCCTGAACACTGAAGCTTTCTTT,CASSHILRGSLNTEAFF
.,TRBD1,TRBJ1-2,TRBV6-6,TGTGCCAGCAAAAACTCACAGGGGCTCTATGGCTACACCTTC,CASKNSQGLYGYTF
.,.,TRBJ2-1,TRBV4-1,TGCGCCAGCAGCCAAGATTCCGGGACCTACAATGAGCAGTTCTTC,CASSQDSGTYNEQFF
.,.,TRBJ2-1,TRBV19,TGTGCCAGTAGTATGGGGGAACCTTACAATGAGCAGTTCTTC,CASSMGEPYNEQFF
.,.,TRBJ1-5,TRBV10-2,TGCGCCAGCAGTCAGCAGGGAGTCAATCAGCCCCAGCATTTT,CASSQQGVNQPQHF
.,TRBD2,TRBJ2-1,TRBV19,TGTGCCAGTAGTCCAACCCTAGCGGGGGAGGGCAATGAGCAGTTCTTC,CASSPTLAGEGNEQFF
once,TRBD2,TRBJ2-2,TRBV20-1,TGCAGTGCTAGTCCCGGGACTAGCGGGAGTACCGGGGAGCTGTTTTTT,CSASPGTSGSTGELFF
once,TRBD1,TRBJ2-7,TRBV7-8,TGTGCCAGCAGCATGAAGCGGACAGGGCGGGAGCAGTACTTC,CASSMKRTGREQYF
.,.,TRBJ2-7,TRBV7-2,TGTGCCAGCAGCTTAGCGGAAGGGTTCTACGAGCAGTACTTC,CASSLAEGFYEQYF
.,.,TRBJ1-2,TRBV4-1,TGCGCCAGCAGCCAAGCCGAAGGTGTGGGGGGTGATGGCTACACCTTC,CASSQAEGVGGDGYTF
few,TRBD1,TRBJ2-7,TRBV5-1,TGCGCCAGCAGACAAACACACCCGCTTCGACAGGGGGCAACCTACGAGCAGTACTTC,CASRQTHPLRQGATYEQYF
.,.,TRBJ2-2,TRBV11-2,TGTGCCAGCAGCTTAGACACTATGGCAGGTGGGACCGGGGAGCTGTTTTTT,CASSLDTMAGGTGELFF
few,.,TRBJ1-1,TRBV27,TGTGCCAGCAGTAGGGGTAGGGGGATGGTTGAAGCTTTCTTT,CASSRGRGMVEAFF
.,.,TRBJ1-6,TRBV25-1,TGTGCCAGCAGAAGCGCCGGGGGTGGATCACCCCTCCACTTT,CASRSAGGGSPLHF